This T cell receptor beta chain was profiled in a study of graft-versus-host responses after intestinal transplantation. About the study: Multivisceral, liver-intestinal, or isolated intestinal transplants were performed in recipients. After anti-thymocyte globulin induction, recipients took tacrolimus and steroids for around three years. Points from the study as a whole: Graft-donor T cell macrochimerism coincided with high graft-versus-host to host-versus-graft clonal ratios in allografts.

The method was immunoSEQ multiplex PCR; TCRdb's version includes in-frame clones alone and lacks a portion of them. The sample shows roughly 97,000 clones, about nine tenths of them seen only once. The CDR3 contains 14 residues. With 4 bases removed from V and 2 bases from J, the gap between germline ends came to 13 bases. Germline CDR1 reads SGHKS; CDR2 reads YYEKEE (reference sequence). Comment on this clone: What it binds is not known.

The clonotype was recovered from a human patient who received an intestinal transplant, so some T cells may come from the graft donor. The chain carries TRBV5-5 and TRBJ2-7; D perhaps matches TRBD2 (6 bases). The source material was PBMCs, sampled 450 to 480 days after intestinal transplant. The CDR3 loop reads CASSIGTGAYEQYF. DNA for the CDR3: TGTGCCAGCAGCATAGGGACGGGGGCCTACGAGCAGTACTTC.